The 27 T cell receptor beta chains below come from one sample, sequenced in a study of CD4+ T cells in melanoma. The assay was immunoSEQ multiplex PCR, and TCRdb's table has in-frame clones only and misses some. This sample yields over 45,000 clones, of which approximately 74% are seen a single time; under 5.5% belongs to the top ten. The specimen sequenced was tumor tissue. Receptors were obtained from a human donor with melanoma.

V gene TRBV2 combines with J gene TRBJ1-5, with D tentatively TRBD1 (5 bases). This CDR3 spans 12 amino acids. V was shortened by 6 bases and J by 9 bases, with 12 bases between the two germline ends. Germline-derived CDR1 and CDR2 are SNHLY and FYNNEI. CDR3 sequence: CASSPSDRPQHF. The DNA for the CDR3 is TGTGCCAGCAGCCCCTCTGACAGGCCCCAGCATTTT.

The chain carries TRBV7-3 and TRBJ2-2; D is ambiguous. Germline lookup yields CDR1 SGHTA and CDR2 FQGTGA. Trimming pared 6 bases from V and 6 bases from J, leaving 8 bases between. The CDR3 has 12 amino acids. CDR3 protein: CASRRDPGELFF. DNA of the CDR3: TGTGCCAGCAGAAGAGACCCCGGGGAGCTGTTTTTT.

The chain couples TRBV4-1 to TRBJ2-7; 7 bases are shared with TRBD1. The length of the CDR3 is 15 residues. Per germline, CDR1 MGHRA and CDR2 YSYEKL. V shed 1 base, J shed 1 base, and the junction held 4 bases outside the gene matches. In DNA form, the CDR3 reads TGCGCCAGCAGCCAAGCGGACAGGTTGTCCTACGAGCAGTACTTC. This encodes CASSQADRLSYEQYF.

The chain combines TRBV29-1 with TRBJ2-5, with D perhaps matching TRBD1 (5 bases). Germline lookup yields CDR1 SQVTM and CDR2 ANQGSEA. This CDR3 has 12 residues. Trimming removed 2 bases at V and 4 bases at J, with 8 bases between. CDR3 in DNA: TGCAGCGTTGAACGACAGCTAGAGACCCAGTACTTC. Translating gives CSVERQLETQYF.

This clone was observed once. The chain links TRBV9 to TRBJ2-6; D remains ambiguous. Germline V gene sequence: CDR1 SGDLS, CDR2 YYNGEE. V lost 1 base, J lost 0 bases, and 14 bases lay in between. CDR3 size: 18 residues. CDR3 sequence (DNA): TGTGCCAGCAGCGTACCAGTCTGGAGAGGCTCTGGGGCCAACGTCCTGACTTTC. It encodes CASSVPVWRGSGANVLTF.

The chain carries TRBV9 and TRBJ2-3; 7 nucleotides line up with TRBD1. CDR3 length: 16 residues. V dropped 0 bases and J dropped 1; count of bases not matched to a gene: 5. The germline V gene has CDR1 SGDLS and CDR2 YYNGEE. CDR3 nucleotides: TGTGCCAGCAGCGTAGGAAGGGGGCCCGGCACAGATACGCAGTATTTT. Protein product: CASSVGRGPGTDTQYF.

The V and J genes are TRBV4-3 and TRBJ1-1; TRBD1 might be the D (5 bases). The germline CDR1 and CDR2 sequences are LGHNA and YSLEER. The CDR3 has 15 residues. Trimming removed 0 bases at V and 3 bases at J, with 11 bases between. In DNA form, the CDR3 reads TGCGCCAGCAGCCAAGATTTTTGGGGGGACACTGAAGCTTTCTTT. It specifies CASSQDFWGDTEAFF.

This chain links TRBV13 with TRBJ1-4, with D possibly being TRBD1 (5 bases). CDR1 PRHDT and CDR2 FYEKMQ come from the germline V gene (reference sequence). Deletions cut 1 base from V and 6 bases from J, with 15 bases between. This CDR3 comprises 16 residues. In nucleotides, the CDR3 is TGTGCCAGCAGCTTAGCCGGAATTGGGGCTCATGAAAAACTGTTTTTT. This sequence encodes CASSLAGIGAHEKLFF. Drawing the rest from reference TRBV13 and TRBJ1-4, the complete variable domain is AAGVIQSPRHLIKEKRETATLKCYPIPRHDTVYWYQQGPGQDPQFLISFYEKMQSDKGSIPDRFSAQQFSDYHSELNMSSLELGDSALYFCASSLAGIGAHEKLFFGSGTQLSVL.

The chain has TRBV7-9 and TRBJ1-3; no definite D call. Germline V gives CDR1 SEHNR, CDR2 FQNEAQ (reference sequence). This CDR3 region has 18 residues. Trimming left V 7 bases short and J 2 bases short, with 24 bases between. Here the CDR3 DNA reads TGTGCCAGCACCCCCGCGGAGGGTTTCGCCTCAACTGGAAACACCATATATTTT. The encoded protein is CASTPAEGFASTGNTIYF.

The chain employs TRBV6-1 and TRBJ1-1; 7 bases agree with TRBD1. Germline-derived CDR1 and CDR2 are MNHNS and SASEGT. The CDR3 has 12 amino acids. V shed 8 bases and J 7 bases; nucleotides not matched to a gene: 7. The DNA for the CDR3 is TGTGCCAGCCTCGAGAGACAGGGTGAAGCTTTCTTT. This encodes CASLERQGEAFF.

This clone was counted between two and nine times. The chain links TRBV6-5 to TRBJ1-1; tentative D call: TRBD1 (6 bases). V lost 2 bases to trimming and J lost 6 bases, with 10 bases between them. Germline V gene sequence: CDR1 MNHEY, CDR2 SVGAGI. CDR3 length: 13 residues. CDR3 sequence: CASSYGTGSEAFF. The DNA for the CDR3 is TGTGCCAGCAGTTACGGAACAGGGTCTGAAGCTTTCTTT.

The CDR3 DNA follows: TGTGCCAGCAGCCGGGACAGGGTGAACACTGAAGCTTTCTTT. This sequence encodes CASSRDRVNTEAFF. The rearrangement links TRBV9 to TRBJ1-1; 9 positions agree with TRBD1. The CDR3 has 14 residues. The junction had 1 base not matched to a gene; V was cut back by 4 bases and J by 0 bases. In germline, CDR1 is SGDLS, CDR2 YYNGEE. Complete variable domain (other parts from reference TRBV9 and TRBJ1-1): DSGVTQTPKHLITATGQRVTLRCSPRSGDLSVYWYQQSLDQGLQFLIQYYNGEERAKGNILERFSAQQFPDLHSELNLSSLELGDSALYFCASSRDRVNTEAFFGQGTRLTVV.

In the case of this clone: This CDR3 is also generated by other DNA sequences in the sample. The chain has TRBV9 and TRBJ1-5; D is perhaps TRBD1 (5 bases). Germline V lookup: CDR1 SGDLS, CDR2 YYNGEE. This CDR3 contains 15 residues. With 0 bases removed from V and 6 bases from J, the gap between germline ends came to 13 bases. CDR3 sequence: CASSVGWGVGQPQHF. The CDR3, as DNA: TGTGCCAGCAGCGTAGGTTGGGGGGTGGGTCAGCCCCAGCATTTT.

The CDR3 DNA reads as TGTGCCAGCAGCTCGGGACGGAACACTGAAGCTTTCTTT. It is translated as CASSSGRNTEAFF. This chain joins TRBV5-5 and TRBJ1-1; TRBD1 is a possible D gene (5 bases). The germline V gene has CDR1 SGHKS and CDR2 YYEKEE (reference sequence). The CDR3 consists of 13 residues. The V end lost 3 bases, the J end lost 1 base, and 7 bases lay between the germline ends.

The CDR3 region is CASSPGLGRTEAFF. In DNA, the CDR3 is TGCGCCAGCAGCCCCGGGCTGGGAAGGACTGAAGCTTTCTTT. The chain carries TRBV4-1 and TRBJ1-1; D not resolved. V lost 4 bases, J lost 5 bases, and 14 bases lay in between. CDR1 MGHRA and CDR2 YSYEKL come from the germline V gene. The CDR3 length is 14 residues.

This clone was observed a single time. The V and J genes are TRBV9 and TRBJ1-5; 7 nucleotides agree with TRBD1. The CDR3 runs 14 residues. Germline-derived CDR1 and CDR2 are SGDLS and YYNGEE. V was pared by 3 bases and J by 7 bases, with 7 bases of the junction left unmatched. The CDR3, as DNA: TGTGCCAGCAGCGGAGGGACAGAGGGCCAGCCCCAGCATTTT. This translates into CASSGGTEGQPQHF.

This clone was counted a few times. The chain is built from TRBV29-1 and TRBJ2-7; no clear D. Per the germline V gene, CDR1 is SQVTM and CDR2 is ANQGSEA. With 5 bases removed from V and 4 bases from J, the gap between germline ends came to 9 bases. The CDR3 covers 11 residues. In DNA form, the CDR3 reads TGCAGCGTTCTCTTGGGGTACGAGCAGTACTTC. This codes for CSVLLGYEQYF.

V is TRBV7-9 and J is TRBJ2-7; TRBD1 matches 8 bases. V dropped 4 bases and J dropped 2; count of bases not matched to a gene: 4. Per germline, CDR1 SEHNR and CDR2 FQNEAQ (reference sequence). CDR3 length: 14 residues. The DNA for the CDR3 is TGTGCCAGCAGCTCCGGGACAGGACCCTACGAGCAGTACTTC. Its translation: CASSSGTGPYEQYF.

This clone was observed a handful of times. The chain carries TRBV7-8 and TRBJ1-6; D uncertain. Germline loops: CDR1 SGHVS, CDR2 FQNEAQ. The CDR3 loop spans 17 amino acids. Trimming cost V 0 bases and J 4 bases, with 13 bases left between them. The CDR3 nucleotides are TGTGCCAGCAGCTTAGCGTATCCTGGCCATTATAATTCACCCCTCCACTTT. Its translation: CASSLAYPGHYNSPLHF.

The rearrangement links TRBV4-1 to TRBJ2-6; D ambiguous. V lost 0 bases and J 0 bases, leaving 9 bases between the germline ends. The germline V gene encodes CDR1 MGHRA and CDR2 YSYEKL. The CDR3 sequence is 17 residues long. CDR3 loop: CASSQEATLSGANVLTF. The CDR3 nucleotides are TGCGCCAGCAGCCAAGAGGCTACACTCTCTGGGGCCAACGTCCTGACTTTC.

The chain joins TRBV10-3 to TRBJ2-2, with D unresolved. The CDR3 sequence is 13 residues long. Trimming left V 2 bases short and J 9 bases short, with 10 bases between. Germline V gives CDR1 ENHRY, CDR2 SYGVKD. The DNA of the CDR3 is TGTGCCATCAGTGAGAAATTTGTCTGGGAGCTGTTTTTT. Amino acids: CAISEKFVWELFF.

This clone was recorded many times. V is TRBV27 and J is TRBJ2-7; D unresolved. V gave up 6 bases and J gave up 3 bases, with 15 bases separating them. The germline V gene encodes CDR1 MNHEY and CDR2 SMNVEV (reference sequence). The CDR3 runs to 14 residues. The CDR3 nucleotides are TGTGCCAGCAGCCCGCAAGGCAGACTCTACGAGCAGTACTTC. Protein product: CASSPQGRLYEQYF.

The chain links TRBV29-1 to TRBJ2-2; no clear D gene. The CDR3 consists of 13 residues. V lost 6 bases, J lost 2 bases, and 10 bases lay in between. The germline V gene has CDR1 SQVTM and CDR2 ANQGSEA. The CDR3 protein is CSVARPNTGELFF. CDR3 in DNA: TGCAGCGTGGCCCGACCAAACACCGGGGAGCTGTTTTTT.

This clone has just a few counts. The CDR3 DNA sequence: TGTGCCAGTAGTATAGTCGGGGGTGAAGCTTTCTTT. It translates to CASSIVGGEAFF. The gene calls are TRBV19 and TRBJ1-1, with D maybe TRBD1 (5 bases). This CDR3 region has 12 residues. Germline CDR1 LNHDA, CDR2 SQIVND (reference sequence). V lost 1 base to trimming and J lost 7 bases, with 7 bases between them.

The chain joins TRBV10-3 to TRBJ1-1; 8 positions agree with TRBD1. The germline V gene encodes CDR1 ENHRY and CDR2 SYGVKD. The CDR3 contains 14 residues. The J segment lost 1 base and the V segment lost 10 bases, leaving 8 bases of the junction unmatched. The chain's CDR3 is CASRNRGENTEAFF. DNA for the CDR3: TGTGCCAGTCGAAACAGGGGGGAGAACACTGAAGCTTTCTTT.

Here the CDR3 DNA reads TGTGCCAGCAGCCAAGATGGGGGGCGAAGGCAGCCCCAGCATTTT. Amino acid sequence: CASSQDGGRRQPQHF. This sequence joins TRBV11-2 and TRBJ1-5; D might be TRBD1 (6 bases). CDR1 is SGHAT and CDR2 is FQNNGV in the germline V gene. Trimming removed 5 bases from V and 7 bases from J, with 18 bases in between. There are 15 residues in the CDR3.

The rearrangement links TRBV7-9 to TRBJ2-3; 7 bases align to TRBD2. The CDR3 spans 17 residues. V lost 4 bases and J lost 1; bases outside the gene matches: 11. Germline V lookup: CDR1 SEHNR, CDR2 FQNEAQ (reference sequence). The CDR3 bases are TGTGCCAGCAGCTCCCAGCTTGAGCTAGCGGGCACAGATACGCAGTATTTT. It specifies CASSSQLELAGTDTQYF.